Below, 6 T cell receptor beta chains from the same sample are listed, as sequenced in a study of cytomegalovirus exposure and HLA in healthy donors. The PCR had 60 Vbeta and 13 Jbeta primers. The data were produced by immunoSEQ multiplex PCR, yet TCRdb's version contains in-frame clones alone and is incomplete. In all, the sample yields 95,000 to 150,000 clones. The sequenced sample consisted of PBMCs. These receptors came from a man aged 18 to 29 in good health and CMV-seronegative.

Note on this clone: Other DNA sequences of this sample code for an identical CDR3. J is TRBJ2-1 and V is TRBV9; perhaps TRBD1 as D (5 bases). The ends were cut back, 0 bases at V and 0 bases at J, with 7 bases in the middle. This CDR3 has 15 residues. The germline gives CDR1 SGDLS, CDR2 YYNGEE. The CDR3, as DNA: TGTGCCAGCAGCGTAGGGGGCGGCTCCTACAATGAGCAGTTCTTC. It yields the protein CASSVGGGSYNEQFF. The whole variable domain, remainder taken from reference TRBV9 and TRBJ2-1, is DSGVTQTPKHLITATGQRVTLRCSPRSGDLSVYWYQQSLDQGLQFLIQYYNGEERAKGNILERFSAQQFPDLHSELNLSSLELGDSALYFCASSVGGGSYNEQFFGPGTRLTVL.

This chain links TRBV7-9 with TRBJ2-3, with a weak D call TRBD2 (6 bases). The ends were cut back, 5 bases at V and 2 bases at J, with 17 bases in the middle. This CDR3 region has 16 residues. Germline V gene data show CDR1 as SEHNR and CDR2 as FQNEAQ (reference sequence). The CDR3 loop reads CASSIPGLPDTDTQYF. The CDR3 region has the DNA TGTGCCAGCAGCATACCGGGACTCCCTGACACAGATACGCAGTATTTT.

In nucleotides, the CDR3 is TGCGCCAGCAGCCCCTTGACAGGGGAAGTAGAAAAACTGTTTTTT. Its protein is CASSPLTGEVEKLFF. This chain uses TRBV5-1 with TRBJ1-4, with TRBD1 matching over 8 bases. Losses at the gene ends were 4 bases for V and 8 bases for J; bases not matched to a gene: 10. Germline assignment: CDR1 SGHRS and CDR2 YFSETQ. This CDR3 region has 15 residues.

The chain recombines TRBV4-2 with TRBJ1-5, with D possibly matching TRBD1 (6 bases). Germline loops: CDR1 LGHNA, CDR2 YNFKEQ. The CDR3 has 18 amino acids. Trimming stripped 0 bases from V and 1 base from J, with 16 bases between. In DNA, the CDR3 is TGTGCCAGCAGCCAAGATCTTCAGGGGTTAGGAAGCAATCAGCCCCAGCATTTT. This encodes CASSQDLQGLGSNQPQHF.

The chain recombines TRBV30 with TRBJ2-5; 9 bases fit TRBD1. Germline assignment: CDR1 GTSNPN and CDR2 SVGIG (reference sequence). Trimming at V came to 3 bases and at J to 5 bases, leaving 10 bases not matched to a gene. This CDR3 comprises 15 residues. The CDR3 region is CAWRGPGQGVETQYF. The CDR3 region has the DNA TGTGCCTGGAGGGGGCCGGGACAGGGCGTTGAGACCCAGTACTTC.

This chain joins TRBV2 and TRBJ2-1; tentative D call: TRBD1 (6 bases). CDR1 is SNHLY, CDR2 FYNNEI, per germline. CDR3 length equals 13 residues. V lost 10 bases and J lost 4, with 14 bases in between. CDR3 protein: CATRQASYNEQFF. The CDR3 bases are TGTGCCACCCGACAGGCCAGTTACAATGAGCAGTTCTTC.